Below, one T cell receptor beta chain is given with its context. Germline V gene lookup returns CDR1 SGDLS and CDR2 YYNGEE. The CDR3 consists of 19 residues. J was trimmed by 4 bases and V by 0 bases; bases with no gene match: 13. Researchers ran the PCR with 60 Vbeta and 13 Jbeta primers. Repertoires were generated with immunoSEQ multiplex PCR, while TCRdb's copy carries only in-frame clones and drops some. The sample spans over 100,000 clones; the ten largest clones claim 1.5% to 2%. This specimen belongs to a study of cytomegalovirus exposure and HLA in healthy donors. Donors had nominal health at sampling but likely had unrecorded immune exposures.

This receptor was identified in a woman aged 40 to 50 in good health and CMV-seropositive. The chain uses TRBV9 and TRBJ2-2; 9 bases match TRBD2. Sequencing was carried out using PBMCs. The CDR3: CASSVETSGPVYSTGELFF. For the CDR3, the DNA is TGTGCCAGCAGCGTAGAGACTAGCGGTCCCGTTTATAGCACCGGGGAGCTGTTTTTT.